The text below deals with one TCR beta chain. This sample's TCRbeta library carried unique molecular identifier barcodes. MiXCR was run by TCRdb on the PCR reads, yielding one entry per CDR3 protein. The sample contains 150,000 to 250,000 distinct CDR3 sequences, roughly 15% of which appear only once. Per the germline V gene, CDR1 is MDHEN and CDR2 is SYDVKM. The trim removed 3 bases at V and 2 bases at J, leaving 1 base unmatched. The CDR3 covers 15 residues. This sample is drawn from a study of T-cell reconstitution after alpha-beta-depleted transplantation in children. The sequence was obtained from a human donor who donated a stem cell graft to a child with acute lymphoblastic leukemia. The chain joins TRBV28 to TRBJ2-6; TRBD2 matches at 7 bases. The sequences come from PBMCs from the stem cell graft donor, collected from the stem cell graft. The CDR3 here is CASSFLAAGANVLTF. For the CDR3, the DNA is TGTGCCAGCAGTTTTCTAGCGGCTGGGGCCAACGTCCTGACTTTC.